This TCR beta chain was identified in a study of T cells in Graves' hyperthyroidism and ophthalmopathy. This clonotype showed up many times. Germline V gives CDR1 MNHNS, CDR2 SASEGT. The length of the CDR3 is 13 residues. The V and J ends lost 6 bases and 2 bases respectively, with 11 bases between them. Amplification of TCR beta CDR3 regions used RNA as the template. A first-round RT-PCR of the TCR CDR3 used the HTBI primer set. MiXCR, applied by TCRdb to the multiplex PCR reads, yields one record per CDR3 protein. The data hold hundreds of thousands of distinct CDR3 sequences, with 15% to 20% observed a single time.

This chain uses TRBV6-1 with TRBJ2-7, with TRBD1 as a possible D gene (6 bases). Sequencing used blood. This TCR was recovered from a man in his forties with Graves' ophthalmopathy. This chain's CDR3 is CASSPDSTYEQYF. The DNA for the CDR3 is TGTGCCAGCAGCCCGGACAGTACCTACGAGCAGTACTTC.